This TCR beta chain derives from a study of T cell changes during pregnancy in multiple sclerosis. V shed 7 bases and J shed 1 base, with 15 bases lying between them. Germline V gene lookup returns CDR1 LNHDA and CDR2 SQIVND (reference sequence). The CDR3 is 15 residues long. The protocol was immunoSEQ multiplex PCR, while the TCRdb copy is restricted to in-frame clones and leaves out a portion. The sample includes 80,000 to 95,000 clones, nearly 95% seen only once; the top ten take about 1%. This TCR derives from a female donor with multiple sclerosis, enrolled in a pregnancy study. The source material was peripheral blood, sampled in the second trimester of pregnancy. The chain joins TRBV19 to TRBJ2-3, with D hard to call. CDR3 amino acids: CASKTRASGTDTQYF. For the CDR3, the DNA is TGTGCCAGTAAAACGCGCGCTTCGGGCACAGATACGCAGTATTTT.